This paragraph reports one T cell receptor beta chain. This sample stems from a study of blood T cell repertoires in COVID-19. The overall study: Nucleic acid was either cDNA or gDNA, and it came from T cells, B-cell-depleted T cells, or PBMCs.

This CDR3 comprises 15 residues. The junction had 13 bases not matched to a gene; V was cut back by 5 bases and J by 7 bases. Germline V gene sequence: CDR1 SGHTA, CDR2 FQGTGA. Authors' data handling: Using reference gene primer amplification, nucleated cell counts were estimated. Here immunoSEQ multiplex PCR was the method, and the copy in TCRdb shows in-frame clones only, minus some. The V and J calls and clone size are taken from that table; D and trimming were inferred from the DNA. The profile covers 130,000 or so clones, with 80% to 85% appearing a single time and roughly 9% taken by the ten largest.

The chain is built from TRBV7-3 and TRBJ1-2, with TRBD1 matching over 7 bases. Source material: peripheral blood. The TCR comes from a woman aged 55 to 70 with active or convalescent COVID-19. The CDR3 protein is CASSAQTGREGGYTF. As DNA, the CDR3 is TGTGCCAGCAGCGCCCAGACAGGGAGAGAGGGTGGCTACACCTTC.